This record looks at one T cell receptor beta chain sequence and its context. Germline assignment: CDR1 SGHRS and CDR2 YFSETQ. The CDR3 contains 17 residues. V trimming: 0 bases; J trimming: 6 bases; junction bases outside the gene matches: 6. Original data processing: Reference gene primers were amplified, and this amplification served to estimate nucleated cell counts. The table came from immunoSEQ multiplex PCR; TCRdb's copy has only in-frame clones and leaves some out. D and trimming were read from the DNA, whereas the V and J calls and clone size are those reported in that table. The repertoire consists of fewer than 80,000 clones, with about 80% occurring once and the leading ten covering 8% to 10%. This entry belongs to a study of blood T cell repertoires in COVID-19. Study-wide background: Some COVID-19 samples were acute and others convalescent; all came from the United States, Italy and Spain. In each case, the material was cDNA or gDNA derived from T cells, B-cell-depleted T cells, or PBMCs.

This receptor was obtained from a human donor in a cohort sampled during active COVID-19. Input material: peripheral blood. V gene TRBV5-1 combines with J gene TRBJ2-1; 13 bases map to TRBD2. The CDR3 bases are TGCGCCAGCAGCTTGGGGGGACTAGCGGGACGGGGCAATGAGCAGTTCTTC. It specifies CASSLGGLAGRGNEQFF.